This paragraph covers one T cell receptor beta chain sequence. One end of the junction is discordant with germline, which a read error may explain. This specimen comes from a study of spatial heterogeneity in lung cancer. In the study overall: Sequencing covered available follow-up PBMC samples collected a median of approximately 2 years after resection. An average of more than ten raw reads was observed per unique TCR and UMI combination.

Specified time point: blood at routine non-recurrence follow-up after resection. Tumor, nontumor lung or frozen PBMC supplied whole RNA that was sequenced unsorted. One entry per CDR3 protein, called by TCRdb with MiXCR from the 5' RACE reads. The table shows about 47,000 distinct CDR3 sequences, with 10% to 15% occurring only once. This CDR3 has 14 amino acids. The germline V gene encodes CDR1 SNHLY and CDR2 FYNNEI. The sequencing here drew on PBMCs, taken at follow-up. This clonotype originated in a male donor with early-stage non-small cell lung cancer. The gene calls are TRBV2 and TRBJ2-7; 10 nucleotides agree with TRBD2. CDR3 amino acids: CVSSVAGGPYEQYF. CDR3 DNA: TGTGTCAGCAGCGTAGCGGGAGGCCCCTACGAGCAGTACTTC.